Listed below are T cell receptor beta chains from one sample, sequenced in a study of T cell repertoires in aging, cancer and after chemotherapy. TCRdb reprocessed the multiplex PCR reads with MiXCR, giving one entry per CDR3 protein. This table holds about 410 distinct CDR3 sequences, around 40% found once. The sample was blood. Receptors originate from a human donor with a blood cancer. Both conserved end residues are part of each CDR3. D genes are given only for firm matches. Size values are once, few and many counts, or a class for expanded clones, and some rows have none.

cdr3_nt cdr3_aa clone_size cdr3_length j_call v_call d_call
TGTGCCAGCAGCCCCCTGGCGGGAGGGCCAAGGAATGAGCAGTTCTTC CASSPLAGGPRNEQFF NA 16 TRBJ2-1 TRBV7-6 TRBD2
TGTGCCAGCAGCAGACAGGGGGCTATTAATGGCTACACCTTC CASSRQGAINGYTF NA 14 TRBJ1-2 TRBV27 TRBD1
TGTGCCAGCAGCCCGGAGACTAGCGGGAGTCCGTCCTACAATGAGCAGTTCTTC CASSPETSGSPSYNEQFF large 18 TRBJ2-1 TRBV5-5 TRBD2
TGTGCCAGCAGCCCCGAAGGGGGCGGCGGCTACACCTTC CASSPEGGGGYTF medium-sized 13 TRBJ1-2 TRBV7-3 TRBD1
TGTGCCAGCAGCCAAGCGGGACGTGCTGGAAACACCATATATTTT CASSQAGRAGNTIYF once 15 TRBJ1-3 TRBV14 NA
TGTGCCAGCAGCTTGGTAGAGCGACCTAACTATGGCTACACCTTC CASSLVERPNYGYTF NA 15 TRBJ1-2 TRBV5-5 NA
TGTGCCAGCAGCCCCGAAGGGGGCGGTACTGAAGCTTTCTTT CASSPEGGGTEAFF NA 14 TRBJ1-1 TRBV7-3 TRBD1
TGTGCCAGTACAAAGGCGGTAGATGAAAAACTGTTTTTT CASTKAVDEKLFF large 13 TRBJ1-4 TRBV19 NA
TGTGCCAGCGGCCGGGGATACAATGAGCAGTTCTTC CASGRGYNEQFF hyperexpanded 12 TRBJ2-1 TRBV27 NA
TGTGCCAGCAGCCTGGGACTAGCGGGGCCACAAGAGACCCAGTACTTC CASSLGLAGPQETQYF medium-sized 16 TRBJ2-5 TRBV4-2 TRBD2
TGCAGTGCTTTGGAGACAGATAAAACTTCCTACAATGAGCAGTTCTTC CSALETDKTSYNEQFF hyperexpanded 16 TRBJ2-1 TRBV20-1 NA
TGTGCCAGCAGCTGGAGTTCTAGCGGGAGAAGTACAGATACGCAGTATTTT CASSWSSSGRSTDTQYF few 17 TRBJ2-3 TRBV5-8 TRBD2
TGCGCCAGCAGCCAAGGATCTAGCGGGGCTAGCACAGATACGCAGTATTTT CASSQGSSGASTDTQYF NA 17 TRBJ2-3 TRBV4-3 TRBD2
TGTGCCAGCAGCTTGGGGGACAGAATTGAAGCTTTCTTT CASSLGDRIEAFF large 13 TRBJ1-1 TRBV5-5 TRBD1
TGTGCCAGCAGGCCGGACGGGGGCACCTACGAGCAGTACTTC CASRPDGGTYEQYF large 14 TRBJ2-7 TRBV7-6 NA
TGCAGCGCTAGCCTACGAGGGTACGAGCAGTACTTC CSASLRGYEQYF hyperexpanded 12 TRBJ2-7 TRBV29-1 NA
TGTGCCAGCAGTTACTCTGCGATCGTAACCCACCATCAGCCCCAGCATTTT CASSYSAIVTHHQPQHF large 17 TRBJ1-5 TRBV6-2/TRBV6-3 NA
TGCAGCGTTGAAGGGGGGACAGGGGTCGATACGCAGTATTTT CSVEGGTGVDTQYF few 14 TRBJ2-3 TRBV29-1 TRBD1
TGTGCCAGCAGTTCGATCAGGGAGGATAATTCACCCCTCCACTTT CASSSIREDNSPLHF medium-sized 15 TRBJ1-6 TRBV28 NA
TGTGCCAGCAGTGACGGGACAGGCATTGGGGAGCTGTTTTTT CASSDGTGIGELFF NA 14 TRBJ2-2 TRBV6-4 TRBD1
TGCAGCATCCGTGAGGGCGCAGATACGCAGTATTTT CSIREGADTQYF NA 12 TRBJ2-3 TRBV29-1 NA
TGTGCCAGCAGTGAACGAGGGCACGGAGAGACCCAGTACTTC CASSERGHGETQYF once 14 TRBJ2-5 TRBV25-1 NA
TGTGCCAGCAGTTCTAGACTAGCTGCCGGGGAGCTGTTTTTT CASSSRLAAGELFF NA 14 TRBJ2-2 TRBV6-5 TRBD2
TGTGCCAGCAGCTTAGAGGGGATTAACACTGAAGCTTTCTTT CASSLEGINTEAFF large 14 TRBJ1-1 TRBV11-1 NA
TGCAGCGCCGTGACACGGGTCTATGGCTACACCTTC CSAVTRVYGYTF NA 12 TRBJ1-2 TRBV29-1 NA
TGTGCCAGCAGCTCTGAGCCTTTAACGCCCGGGGAGCTGTTTTTT CASSSEPLTPGELFF large 15 TRBJ2-2 TRBV11-2 NA
TGTGCCAGCAGCTCTGGGACTAGCGGGGACTCCTACAATGAGCAGTTCTTC CASSSGTSGDSYNEQFF NA 17 TRBJ2-1 TRBV5-4 TRBD2
TGTGCCAGCAGTTTATACCGACGTTCGGGACAAACCACAAGCTCTGGAAACACCATATATTTT CASSLYRRSGQTTSSGNTIYF NA 21 TRBJ1-3 TRBV28 NA
TGTGCCAGCAGCTCGGGAGGTCAGCCCCAGCATTTT CASSSGGQPQHF NA 12 TRBJ1-5 TRBV13 NA
TGTGCCAGCTCCCCGGGAGACGGGGAGCTGTTTTTT CASSPGDGELFF NA 12 TRBJ2-2 TRBV18 NA
TGTGCCAGTAGGACTGGACCCCGAAACACCATATATTTT CASRTGPRNTIYF large 13 TRBJ1-3 TRBV6-1 NA
TGTGCCATCAGTGAGTCTGAGACAGGGCGCCTTTTTACGCAGTATTTT CAISESETGRLFTQYF large 16 TRBJ2-3 TRBV10-3 TRBD1
TGTGCCAGCAGCTTAGAAACCGGGTCCTACAATGAGCAGTTCTTC CASSLETGSYNEQFF NA 15 TRBJ2-1 TRBV7-6 NA
TGCAGTGCTCAGACAGATACGCAGTATTTT CSAQTDTQYF once 10 TRBJ2-3 TRBV20-1 NA
TGTGCCAGTCCCCCAGGGGGATTTAACTATGGCTACACCTTC CASPPGGFNYGYTF medium-sized 14 TRBJ1-2 TRBV2 TRBD1
TGTGCCTTAGATGGCTACACCTTC CALDGYTF hyperexpanded 8 TRBJ1-2 TRBV30 NA
TGTGCCAGCAGCTTAGGTGGGACGCACGGAAATGAGCAGTTCTTC CASSLGGTHGNEQFF large 15 TRBJ2-1 TRBV11-2 NA
TGTGCCAGCAGCCCGGAGACTAGCGGGGACACCGGGGAGCTGTTTTTT CASSPETSGDTGELFF NA 16 TRBJ2-2 TRBV5-4 TRBD2
TGTGCCAGCTCAACCGAGACAGATACGCAGTATTTT CASSTETDTQYF NA 12 TRBJ2-3 TRBV18 NA